This T cell receptor (beta chain) comes out of a study of blood T cell repertoires in COVID-19. Generated by immunoSEQ multiplex PCR, the TCRdb table keeps only in-frame clones and is missing some. The sample lists 200,000 to 300,000 clones, 92% seen once, with roughly 0.79% in the top ten. The sequencing sample was made of peripheral blood. The clonotype originates from a man aged 25 to 40 with COVID-19, enrolled during active disease.

This CDR3 is CASSPYGLNQPQHF. Here the CDR3 DNA reads TGTGCCAGCAGTCCTTACGGTCTAAATCAGCCCCAGCATTTT. The V and J genes are TRBV6-5 and TRBJ1-5; D unresolved. The CDR3 sequence is 14 residues long. V shed 5 bases and J shed 4 bases, with 12 bases lying between them. Germline lookup yields CDR1 MNHEY and CDR2 SVGAGI.